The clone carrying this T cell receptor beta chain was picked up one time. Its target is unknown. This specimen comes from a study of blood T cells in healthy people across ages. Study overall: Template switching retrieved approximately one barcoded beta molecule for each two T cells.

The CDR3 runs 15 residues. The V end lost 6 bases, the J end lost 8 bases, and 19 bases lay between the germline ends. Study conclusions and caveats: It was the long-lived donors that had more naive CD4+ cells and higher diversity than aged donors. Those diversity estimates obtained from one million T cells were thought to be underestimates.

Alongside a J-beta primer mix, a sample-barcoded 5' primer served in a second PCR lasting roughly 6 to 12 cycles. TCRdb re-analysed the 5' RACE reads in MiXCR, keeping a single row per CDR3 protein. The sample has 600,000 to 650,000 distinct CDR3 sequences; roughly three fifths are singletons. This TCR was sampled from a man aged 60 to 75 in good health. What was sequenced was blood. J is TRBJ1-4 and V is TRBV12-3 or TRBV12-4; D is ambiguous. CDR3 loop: CASSPQKGLGEKLFF. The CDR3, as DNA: TGTGCCAGCAGCCCCCAAAAGGGTCTTGGAGAAAAACTGTTTTTT.